Detailed here is one T cell receptor beta chain. Its target is not known. This sample is part of a study of T cell responses to AZD1222 COVID-19 vaccine. The length of the CDR3 is 15 residues. V shed 4 bases, J shed 3 bases, and the junction held 1 base outside the gene matches. Germline values: CDR1 MNHEY, CDR2 SVGAGI. Here immunoSEQ multiplex PCR was the method, and the copy in TCRdb shows in-frame clones only, minus some. The table lists around 130,000 clones, 85% to 95% of them singletons. General study points: Reportedly, nearly half the spike-specific TCRs target unmutated variant regions. In a largely white British group with more females than males, clonal diversity was possibly underestimated.

This TCR came from an adult in good health. This specimen was peripheral blood, taken on day 0 of AZD1222 vaccination. The gene calls are TRBV6-5 and TRBJ2-1; TRBD2 agrees at 12 bases. DNA of the CDR3: TGTGCCAGCAGTTCGACTAGCGGGGGCTACAATGAGCAGTTCTTC. This encodes CASSSTSGGYNEQFF.